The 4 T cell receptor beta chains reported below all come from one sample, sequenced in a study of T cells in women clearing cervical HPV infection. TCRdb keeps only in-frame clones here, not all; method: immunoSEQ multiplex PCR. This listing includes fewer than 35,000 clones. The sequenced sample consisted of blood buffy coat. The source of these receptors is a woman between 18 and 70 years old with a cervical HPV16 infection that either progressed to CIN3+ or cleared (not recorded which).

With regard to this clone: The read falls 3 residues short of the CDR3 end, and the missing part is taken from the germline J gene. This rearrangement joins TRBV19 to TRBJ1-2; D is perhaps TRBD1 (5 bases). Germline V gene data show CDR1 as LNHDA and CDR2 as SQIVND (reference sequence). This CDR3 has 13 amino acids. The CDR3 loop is CASSPQGYNDYTF. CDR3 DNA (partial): TGTGCCAGTAGTCCGCAGGGTTACAATGAC.

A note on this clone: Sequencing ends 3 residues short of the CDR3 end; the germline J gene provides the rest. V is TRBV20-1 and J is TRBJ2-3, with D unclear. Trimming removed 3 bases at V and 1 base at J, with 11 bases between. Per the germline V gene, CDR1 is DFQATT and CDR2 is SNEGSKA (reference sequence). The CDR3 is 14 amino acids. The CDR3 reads CSASYARRTDTQYF. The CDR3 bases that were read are TGCAGTGCTAGCTACGCCCGCCGCACAGATACG.

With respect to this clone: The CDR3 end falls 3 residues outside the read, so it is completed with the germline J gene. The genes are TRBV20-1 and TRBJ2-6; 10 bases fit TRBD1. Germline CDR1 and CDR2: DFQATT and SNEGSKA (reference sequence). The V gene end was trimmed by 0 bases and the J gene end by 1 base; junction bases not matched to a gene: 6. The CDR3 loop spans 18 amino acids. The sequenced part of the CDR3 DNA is TGCAGTGCTAGAGATTGGGACAGGGGTATTTCTGGGGCCAACGTC. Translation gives CSARDWDRGISGANV. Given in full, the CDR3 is CSARDWDRGISGANVLTF.

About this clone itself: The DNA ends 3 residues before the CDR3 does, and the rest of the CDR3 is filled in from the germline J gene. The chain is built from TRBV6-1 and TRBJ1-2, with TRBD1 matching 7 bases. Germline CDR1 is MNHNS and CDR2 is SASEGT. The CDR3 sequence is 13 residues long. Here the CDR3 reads CASSEAGRDSYTF. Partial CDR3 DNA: TGTGCCAGCAGTGAAGCCGGCCGGGACAGT.